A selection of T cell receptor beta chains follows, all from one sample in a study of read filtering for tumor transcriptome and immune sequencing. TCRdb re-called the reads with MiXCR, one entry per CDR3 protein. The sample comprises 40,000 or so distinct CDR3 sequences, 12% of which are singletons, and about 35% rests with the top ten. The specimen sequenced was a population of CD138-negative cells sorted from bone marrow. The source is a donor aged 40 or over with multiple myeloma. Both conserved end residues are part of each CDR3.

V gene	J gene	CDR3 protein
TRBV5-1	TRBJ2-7	CASSSLSSSEQYF
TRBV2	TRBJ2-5	CASSGREAGGPETQYF
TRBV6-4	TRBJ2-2	CASSDWQGAGELFF
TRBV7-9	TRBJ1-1	CASSFPPGEGRTEAFF
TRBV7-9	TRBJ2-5	CASSLAGKTQYF
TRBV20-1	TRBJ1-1	CSAIRRQGVPEAFF
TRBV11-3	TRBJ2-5	CASSLSTQETQYF
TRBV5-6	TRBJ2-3	CASSLEGTGGGSSDTQYF
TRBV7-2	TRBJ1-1	CASSTPRDRGLWGTEAFF
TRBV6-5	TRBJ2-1	CASYSEGSYNEQFF
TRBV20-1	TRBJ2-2	CSARDPLGELFF
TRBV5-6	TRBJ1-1	CASSLVPRDGGEAFF
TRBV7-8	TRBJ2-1	CASSYQTGISNEQFF
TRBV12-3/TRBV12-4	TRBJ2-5	CASSLGRARLQETQYF
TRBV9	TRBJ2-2	CASSEMGVVTGELFF
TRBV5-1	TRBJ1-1	CASSFSVGGIMNTEAFF
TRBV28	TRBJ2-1	CASSLVQGNEQFF
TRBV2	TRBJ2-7	CAIKALGQGFDEQYF
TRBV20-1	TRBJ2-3	CSARDRTVRGTQYF
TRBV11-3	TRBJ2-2	CASSPGRRNTGELFF
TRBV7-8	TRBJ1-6	CASSLVRMNNSPLHF
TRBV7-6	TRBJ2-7	CASSSTGYEQYF
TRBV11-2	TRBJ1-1	CASSPYTRTPIGAFF
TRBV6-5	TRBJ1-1	CASSRSRTVFEAFF
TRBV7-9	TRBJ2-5	CASSHLDREKTQYF
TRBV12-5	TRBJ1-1	CASGLTRRGYTEAFF
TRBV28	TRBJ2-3	CASSLGTRQDQLAGATDTQYF
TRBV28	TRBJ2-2	CASSLGTGWPGELFF
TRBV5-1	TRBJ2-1	CANSLGGGDYNEQFF
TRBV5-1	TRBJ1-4	CASSIGRGYEKLFF
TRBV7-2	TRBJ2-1	CASSSPGGLGGLSSYNEQFF
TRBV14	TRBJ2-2	CASSQDGGREVPGELFF
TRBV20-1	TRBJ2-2	CSALGNTGELFF
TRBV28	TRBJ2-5	CASSLTAGTLGQETQYF
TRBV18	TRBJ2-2	CASSPYQRSNTGELFF
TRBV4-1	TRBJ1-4	CASGPRGFANEKLFF
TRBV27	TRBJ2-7	CASRRTGTAIYEQYF
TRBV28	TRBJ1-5	CASRPGHQPQHF
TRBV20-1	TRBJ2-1	CSAHQNPASSYNEQFF
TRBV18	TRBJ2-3	CASSALRGGGINTQYF
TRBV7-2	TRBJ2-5	CASSRDRGWTQYF
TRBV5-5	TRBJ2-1	CASSLPPRYEQFF
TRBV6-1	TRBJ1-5	CASSGPERRTASNQPQHF
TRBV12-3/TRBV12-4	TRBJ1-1	CASSTWDRGTEAFF
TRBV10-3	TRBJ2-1	CAISAGGSYEQFF